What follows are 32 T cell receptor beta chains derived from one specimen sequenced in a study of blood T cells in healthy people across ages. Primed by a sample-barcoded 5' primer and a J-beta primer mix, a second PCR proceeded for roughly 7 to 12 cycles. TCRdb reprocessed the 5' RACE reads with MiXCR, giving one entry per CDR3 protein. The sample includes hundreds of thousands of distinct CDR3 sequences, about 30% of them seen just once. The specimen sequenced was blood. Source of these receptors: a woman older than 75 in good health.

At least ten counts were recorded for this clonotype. CDR3 nucleotides: TGCGCCAGCAGTGAGTTCCAGTATGGCTACACCTTC. As protein: CASSEFQYGYTF. The chain uses TRBV10-2 and TRBJ1-2; D uncertain. V was shortened by 1 base and J by 5 bases, with 5 bases between the two germline ends. From germline, CDR1 is WSHSY and CDR2 SAAADI. The CDR3 has 12 residues.

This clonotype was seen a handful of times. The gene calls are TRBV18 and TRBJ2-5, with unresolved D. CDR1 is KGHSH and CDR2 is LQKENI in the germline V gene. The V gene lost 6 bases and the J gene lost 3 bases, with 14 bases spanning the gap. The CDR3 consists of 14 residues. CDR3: CASSTSWDKETQYF. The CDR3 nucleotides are TGTGCCAGCTCGACGTCCTGGGATAAAGAGACCCAGTACTTC.

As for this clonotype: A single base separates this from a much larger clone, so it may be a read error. CDR3 DNA sequence: TGTGCCAGCAGCTTATGGGGTACCTACTCTGGGGCCAACGTCCGGACTTTC. Amino acid sequence: CASSLWGTYSGANVRTF. The chain recombines TRBV7-9 with TRBJ2-6; D may be TRBD1 (5 bases). The CDR3 sequence is 17 residues long. Per germline, CDR1 SEHNR and CDR2 FQNEAQ (reference sequence).

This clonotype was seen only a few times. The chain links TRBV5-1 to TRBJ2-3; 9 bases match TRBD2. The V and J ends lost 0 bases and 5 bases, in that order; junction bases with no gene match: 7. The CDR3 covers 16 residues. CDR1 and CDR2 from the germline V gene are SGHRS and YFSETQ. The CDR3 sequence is CASSLGGSGGIDTQYF. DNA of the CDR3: TGCGCCAGCAGCTTGGGAGGTAGCGGGGGAATAGATACGCAGTATTTT.

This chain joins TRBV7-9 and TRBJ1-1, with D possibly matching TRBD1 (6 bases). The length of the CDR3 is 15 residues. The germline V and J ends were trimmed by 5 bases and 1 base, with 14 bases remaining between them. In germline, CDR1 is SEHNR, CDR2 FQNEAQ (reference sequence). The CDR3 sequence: CASSVGGGSNTEAFF. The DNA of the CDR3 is TGTGCCAGCAGCGTAGGGGGGGGCTCGAACACTGAAGCTTTCTTT.

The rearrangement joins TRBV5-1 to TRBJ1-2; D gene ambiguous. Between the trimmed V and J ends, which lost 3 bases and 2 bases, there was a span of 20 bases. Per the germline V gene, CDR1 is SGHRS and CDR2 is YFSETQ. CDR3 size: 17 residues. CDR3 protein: CASSSPRADLSNYGYTF. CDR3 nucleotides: TGCGCCAGCAGCTCTCCCCGGGCTGACCTCAGCAACTATGGCTACACCTTC.

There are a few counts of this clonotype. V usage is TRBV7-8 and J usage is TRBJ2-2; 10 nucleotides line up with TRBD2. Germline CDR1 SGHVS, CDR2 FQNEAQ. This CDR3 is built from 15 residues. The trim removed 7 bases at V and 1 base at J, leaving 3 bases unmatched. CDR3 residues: CASKLAGVNTGELFF. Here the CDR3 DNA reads TGTGCCAGCAAGCTAGCGGGGGTGAACACCGGGGAGCTGTTTTTT.

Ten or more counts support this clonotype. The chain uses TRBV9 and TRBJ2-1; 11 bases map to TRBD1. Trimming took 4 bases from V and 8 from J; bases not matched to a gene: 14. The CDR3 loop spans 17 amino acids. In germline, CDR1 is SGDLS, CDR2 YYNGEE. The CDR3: CASSTTAGTGGGDEQFF. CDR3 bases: TGTGCCAGCAGCACGACTGCCGGGACAGGGGGTGGCGATGAGCAGTTCTTC.

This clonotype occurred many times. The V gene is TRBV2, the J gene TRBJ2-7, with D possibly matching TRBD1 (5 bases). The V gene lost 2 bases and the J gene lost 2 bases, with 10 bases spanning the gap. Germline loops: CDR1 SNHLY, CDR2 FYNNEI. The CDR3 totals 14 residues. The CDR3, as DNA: TGTGCCAGCAGTGAATCCCCGACAGCCTACGAGCAGTACTTC. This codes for CASSESPTAYEQYF. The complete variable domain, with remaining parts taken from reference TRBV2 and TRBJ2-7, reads EPEVTQTPSHQVTQMGQEVILRCVPISNHLYFYWYRQILGQKVEFLVSFYNNEISEKSEIFDDQFSVERPDGSNFTLKIRSTKLEDSAMYFCASSESPTAYEQYFGPGTRLTVT.

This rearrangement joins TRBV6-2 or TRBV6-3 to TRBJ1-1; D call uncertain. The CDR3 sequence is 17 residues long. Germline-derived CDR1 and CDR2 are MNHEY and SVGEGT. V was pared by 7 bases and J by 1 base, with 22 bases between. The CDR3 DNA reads TGTGCCAGCACCCCCTCGGGGAGGGAAGAGAGGAACACTGAAGCTTTCTTT. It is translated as CASTPSGREERNTEAFF.

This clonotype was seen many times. For the CDR3, the DNA is TGCAGTGCTCAGGACCCCTCCGGCGGGAATGGCTACACCTTC. It yields the protein CSAQDPSGGNGYTF. This chain joins TRBV20-1 and TRBJ1-2; D ambiguous. The V gene's germline CDR1 is DFQATT and CDR2 SNEGSKA (reference sequence). Deletions cut 5 bases from V and 6 bases from J, with 19 bases between. The CDR3 sequence is 14 residues long.

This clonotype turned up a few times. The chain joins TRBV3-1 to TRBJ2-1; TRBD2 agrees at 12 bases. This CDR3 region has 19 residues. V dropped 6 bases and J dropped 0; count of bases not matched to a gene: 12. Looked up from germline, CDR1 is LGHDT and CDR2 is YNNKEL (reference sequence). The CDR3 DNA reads TGTGCCAGCAGAAAAACTAGCGGGGGGACCTCGAGCTCCTACAATGAGCAGTTCTTC. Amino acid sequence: CASRKTSGGTSSSYNEQFF.

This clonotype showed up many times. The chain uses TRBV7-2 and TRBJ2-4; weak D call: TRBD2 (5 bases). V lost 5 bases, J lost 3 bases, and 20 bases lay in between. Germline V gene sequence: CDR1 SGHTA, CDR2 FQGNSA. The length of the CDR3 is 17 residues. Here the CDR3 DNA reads TGTGCCAGCAGCCCCCGGACTCTCGGGGTCGGCAAAAACATTCAGTACTTC. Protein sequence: CASSPRTLGVGKNIQYF.

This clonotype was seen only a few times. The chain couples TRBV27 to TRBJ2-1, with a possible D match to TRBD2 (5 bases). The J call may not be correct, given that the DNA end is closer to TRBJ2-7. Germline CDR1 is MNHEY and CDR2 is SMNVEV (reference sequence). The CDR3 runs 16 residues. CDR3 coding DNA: TGTGCCAGCAGTCCCCGCTTGGCTAGCACCTACAATGAGCAGTACTTC. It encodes CASSPRLASTYNEQYF.

The CDR3 DNA sequence: TGTGCCAGCAGCTTAGTGGGGCCGAGCTCCTACAATGAGCAGTTCTTC. This gives the protein CASSLVGPSSYNEQFF. This chain joins TRBV11-2 and TRBJ2-1; a possible D gene is TRBD1 (5 bases). The CDR3 is 16 amino acids. Germline V CDR1 and CDR2: SGHAT, FQNNGV. V lost 1 base and J 0 bases, leaving 10 bases between the germline ends.

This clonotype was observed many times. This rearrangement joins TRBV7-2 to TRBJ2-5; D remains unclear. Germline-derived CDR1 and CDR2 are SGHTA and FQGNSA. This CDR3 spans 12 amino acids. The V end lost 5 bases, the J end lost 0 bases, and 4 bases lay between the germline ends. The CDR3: CASSTYQETQYF. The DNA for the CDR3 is TGTGCCAGCAGCACCTACCAAGAGACCCAGTACTTC.

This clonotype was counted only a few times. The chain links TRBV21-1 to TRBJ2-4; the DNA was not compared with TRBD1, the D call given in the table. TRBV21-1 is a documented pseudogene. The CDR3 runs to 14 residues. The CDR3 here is CASTPEEAKNIQYF. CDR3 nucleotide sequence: TGTGCCAGCACCCCGGAAGAAGCCAAAAACATTCAGTACTTC.

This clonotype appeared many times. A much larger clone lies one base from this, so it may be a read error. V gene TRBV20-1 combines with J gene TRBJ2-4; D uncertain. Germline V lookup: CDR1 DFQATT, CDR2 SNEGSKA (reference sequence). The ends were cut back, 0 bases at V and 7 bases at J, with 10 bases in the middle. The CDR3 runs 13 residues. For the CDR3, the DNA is TGCAGTGCTAGAGAGGGTCTCCGGAACATTCAGTACTTC. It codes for CSAREGLRNIQYF.

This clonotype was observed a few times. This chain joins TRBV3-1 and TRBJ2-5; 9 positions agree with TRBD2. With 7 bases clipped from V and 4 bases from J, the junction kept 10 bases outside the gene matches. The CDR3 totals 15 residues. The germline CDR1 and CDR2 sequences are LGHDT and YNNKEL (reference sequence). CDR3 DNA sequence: TGTGCCAGCAACCAGGGAGTAGCGGGGGTAGAGACCCAGTACTTC. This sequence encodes CASNQGVAGVETQYF.

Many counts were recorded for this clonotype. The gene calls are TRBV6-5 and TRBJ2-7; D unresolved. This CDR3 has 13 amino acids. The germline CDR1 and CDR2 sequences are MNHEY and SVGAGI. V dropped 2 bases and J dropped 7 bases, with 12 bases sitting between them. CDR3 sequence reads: CASSYLGSGEQYF. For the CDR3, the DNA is TGTGCCAGCAGTTACCTAGGGTCTGGTGAGCAGTACTTC.

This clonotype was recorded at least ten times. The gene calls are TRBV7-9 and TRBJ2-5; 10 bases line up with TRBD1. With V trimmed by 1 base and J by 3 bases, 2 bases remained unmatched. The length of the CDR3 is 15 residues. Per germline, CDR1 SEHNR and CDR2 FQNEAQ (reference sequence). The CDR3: CASSLEGQGKETQYF. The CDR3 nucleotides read TGTGCCAGCAGCTTAGAGGGACAGGGGAAAGAGACCCAGTACTTC.

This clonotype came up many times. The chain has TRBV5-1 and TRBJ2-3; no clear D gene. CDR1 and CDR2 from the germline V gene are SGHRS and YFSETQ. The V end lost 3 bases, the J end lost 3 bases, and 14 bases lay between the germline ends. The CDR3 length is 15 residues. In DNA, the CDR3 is TGCGCCAGCAGCTCTACCGTATTTCGTACAGATACGCAGTATTTT. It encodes CASSSTVFRTDTQYF.

CDR3 sequence (DNA): TGTGCCAGCAGACCCTATGGGTCCCCAGCTTCCGATGAGCAGTTCTTC. Translation gives CASRPYGSPASDEQFF. The V call is TRBV11-3, the J call TRBJ2-1; D unclear. Trimming took off 6 bases at V and 8 bases at J, with 23 bases between the two ends. The CDR3 runs to 16 residues. Germline V CDR1 and CDR2: SGHNT, YENEEA. Based on the CDR3 plus reference TRBV11-3 and TRBJ2-1, the full variable domain is EAGVVQSPRYKIIEKKQPVAFWCNPISGHNTLYWYLQNLGQGPELLIRYENEEAVDDSQLPKDRFSAERLKGVDSTLKIQPAELGDSAVYLCASRPYGSPASDEQFFGPGTRLTVL.

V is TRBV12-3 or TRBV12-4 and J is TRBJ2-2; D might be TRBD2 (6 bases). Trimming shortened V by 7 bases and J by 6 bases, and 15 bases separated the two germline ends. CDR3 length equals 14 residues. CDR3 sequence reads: CASTLGGGSGELFF. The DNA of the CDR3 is TGTGCCAGCACCCTGGGAGGTGGTTCCGGGGAGCTGTTTTTT.

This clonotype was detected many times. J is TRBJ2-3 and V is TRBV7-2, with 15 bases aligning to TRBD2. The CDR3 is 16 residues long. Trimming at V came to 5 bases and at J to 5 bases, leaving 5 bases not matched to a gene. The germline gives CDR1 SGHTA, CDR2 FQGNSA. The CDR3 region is CASSHGLAGGLDTQYF. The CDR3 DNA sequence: TGTGCCAGCAGCCACGGACTAGCGGGGGGGCTAGATACGCAGTATTTT.

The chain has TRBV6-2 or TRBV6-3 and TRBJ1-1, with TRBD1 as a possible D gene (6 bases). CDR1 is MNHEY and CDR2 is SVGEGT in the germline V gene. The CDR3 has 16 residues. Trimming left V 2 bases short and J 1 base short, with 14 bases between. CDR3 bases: TGTGCCAGCAGTTACAGTACAGGGAGGGCGAACACTGAAGCTTTCTTT. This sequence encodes CASSYSTGRANTEAFF.

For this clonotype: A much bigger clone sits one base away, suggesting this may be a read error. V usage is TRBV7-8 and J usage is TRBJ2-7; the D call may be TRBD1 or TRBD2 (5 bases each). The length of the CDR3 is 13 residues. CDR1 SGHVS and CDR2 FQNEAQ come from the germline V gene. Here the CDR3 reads CAGSAGALGEQYF. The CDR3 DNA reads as TGTGCCGGCAGCGCCGGGGCCTTGGGCGAGCAGTACTTC.

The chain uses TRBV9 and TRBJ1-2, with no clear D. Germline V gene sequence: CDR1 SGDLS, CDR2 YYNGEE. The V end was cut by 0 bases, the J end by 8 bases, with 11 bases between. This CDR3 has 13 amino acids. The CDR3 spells CASSVDPTNGYTF. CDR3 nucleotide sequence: TGTGCCAGCAGCGTAGACCCCACGAACGGCTACACCTTC.

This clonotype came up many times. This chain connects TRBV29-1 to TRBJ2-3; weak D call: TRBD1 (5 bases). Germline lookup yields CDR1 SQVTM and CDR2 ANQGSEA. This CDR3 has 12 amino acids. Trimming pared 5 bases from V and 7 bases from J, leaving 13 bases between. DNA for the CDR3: TGCAGCGTTCATCCAGGGTCACATACGCAGTATTTT. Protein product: CSVHPGSHTQYF.

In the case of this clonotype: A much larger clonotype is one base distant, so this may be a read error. In DNA, the CDR3 is TGTGCCAGCAGAGCCGGGATCTACAATGAGCAGTTCTTC. Its translation is CASRAGIYNEQFF. The chain has TRBV6-5 and TRBJ2-1; maybe TRBD2 (5 bases). Germline lookup yields CDR1 MNHEY and CDR2 SVGAGI. The V and J ends lost 6 bases and 3 bases respectively, with 9 bases between them. This CDR3 is built from 13 residues.

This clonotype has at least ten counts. The CDR3 DNA reads TGTGCCAGCAGCCGGACTAGCGGGGAGTACAATGAGCAGTTCTTC. This sequence encodes CASSRTSGEYNEQFF. This rearrangement joins TRBV7-9 to TRBJ2-1; 12 bases align to TRBD2. CDR1 and CDR2 from the germline V gene are SEHNR and FQNEAQ (reference sequence). The CDR3 sequence is 15 residues long. V shed 5 bases and J 4 bases; nucleotides not matched to a gene: 3.

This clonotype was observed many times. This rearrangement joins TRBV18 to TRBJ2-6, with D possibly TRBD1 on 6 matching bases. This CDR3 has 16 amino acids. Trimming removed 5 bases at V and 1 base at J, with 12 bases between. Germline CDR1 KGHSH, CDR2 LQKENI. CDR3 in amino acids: CASSSGTMSGANVLTF. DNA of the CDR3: TGTGCCAGCTCATCCGGGACAATGTCTGGGGCCAACGTCCTGACTTTC. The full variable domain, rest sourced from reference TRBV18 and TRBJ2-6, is NAGVMQNPRHLVRRRGQEARLRCSPMKGHSHVYWYRQLPEEGLKFMVYLQKENIIDESGMPKERFSAEFPKEGPSILRIQQVVRGDSAAYFCASSSGTMSGANVLTFGAGSRLTVL.